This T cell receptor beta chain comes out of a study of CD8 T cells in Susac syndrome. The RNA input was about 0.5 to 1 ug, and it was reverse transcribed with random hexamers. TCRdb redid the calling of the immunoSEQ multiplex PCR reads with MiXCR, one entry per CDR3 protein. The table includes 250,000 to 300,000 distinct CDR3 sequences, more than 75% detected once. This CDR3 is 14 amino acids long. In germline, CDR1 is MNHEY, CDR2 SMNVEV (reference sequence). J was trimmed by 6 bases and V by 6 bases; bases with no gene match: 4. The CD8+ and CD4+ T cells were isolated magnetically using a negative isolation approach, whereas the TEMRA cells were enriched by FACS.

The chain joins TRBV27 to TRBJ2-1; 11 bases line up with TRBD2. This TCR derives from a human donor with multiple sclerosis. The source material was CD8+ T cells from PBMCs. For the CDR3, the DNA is TGTGCCAGCAGCCGAGGGACTAGCGGCAATGAGCAGTTCTTC. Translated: CASSRGTSGNEQFF.